The 12 T cell receptor beta chains below come from one sample, sequenced in a study of technical replicates of blood from a few donors. Profiling relied on immunoSEQ multiplex PCR, and the TCRdb table lists in-frame clones only, not all of them. The sample holds some 77,000 clones; approximately 83% are singletons and the top ten take 4.5% to 5.5%. Material for sequencing was PBMCs. The receptor source for this set is a human donor in good health. Some clones in this sample may be carry-over from other donors' samples.

The chain couples TRBV2 to TRBJ2-1; maybe TRBD2 (6 bases). There are 15 residues in the CDR3. The V gene lost 10 bases and the J gene lost 2 bases, with 18 bases spanning the gap. Germline V gives CDR1 SNHLY, CDR2 FYNNEI. As DNA, the CDR3 is TGTGCCACCGCACTTCTAGCGCACACCTACAATGAGCAGTTCTTC. Its translation is CATALLAHTYNEQFF.

The gene calls are TRBV29-1 and TRBJ2-1; D uncertain. CDR3 length: 13 amino acids. Trimming left V 0 bases short and J 5 bases short, with 8 bases between. CDR1 and CDR2 (germline): SQVTM, ANQGSEA. In DNA form, the CDR3 reads TGCAGCGTTGAAGATCGTCTAGACAATGAGCAGTTCTTC. The encoded protein is CSVEDRLDNEQFF.

This chain joins TRBV5-8 and TRBJ2-1; no clear D. The CDR3 covers 16 residues. CDR1 and CDR2 from the germline V gene are SGHTS and YDEGEE. V was trimmed by 4 bases and J by 0 bases, leaving 14 bases between them. The CDR3 spells CASSQRLVSSYNEQFF. The CDR3 DNA follows: TGTGCCAGCAGCCAACGACTGGTGAGCTCCTACAATGAGCAGTTCTTC.

The V gene is TRBV19, the J gene TRBJ1-2, with D possibly TRBD1 on 5 matching bases. CDR1 and CDR2 from the germline V gene are LNHDA and SQIVND (reference sequence). V shed 8 bases and J shed 4 bases, with 11 bases lying between them. The CDR3 sequence is 12 residues long. CDR3 loop: CASLSGRYGYTF. The CDR3 DNA reads TGTGCCAGTCTATCAGGGCGCTATGGCTACACCTTC. The full variable domain, rest sourced from reference TRBV19 and TRBJ1-2, is DGGITQSPKYLFRKEGQNVTLSCEQNLNHDAMYWYRQDPGQGLRLIYYSQIVNDFQKGDIAEGYSVSREKKESFPLTVTSAQKNPTAFYLCASLSGRYGYTFGSGTRLTVV.

About this clone itself: The sample has other DNA sequences that encode this CDR3 too. This rearrangement joins TRBV4-1 to TRBJ2-7; 8 bases are shared with TRBD2. The CDR3 covers 15 residues. Trimming at V came to 0 bases and at J to 3 bases, leaving 4 bases not matched to a gene. CDR1 is MGHRA and CDR2 is YSYEKL in the germline V gene. CDR3: CASSQDAGGYYEQYF. The CDR3 region has the DNA TGCGCCAGCAGCCAAGACGCGGGAGGATACTACGAGCAGTACTTC.

The chain is built from TRBV30 and TRBJ1-2; D remains ambiguous. CDR1 is GTSNPN and CDR2 is SVGIG in the germline V gene (reference sequence). V gave up 3 bases and J gave up 8 bases, with 19 bases separating them. The CDR3 spans 14 residues. As DNA, the CDR3 is TGTGCCTGGAGCCTCCAGGCCCTGATCGAAGGCTACACCTTC. Protein: CAWSLQALIEGYTF.

The rearrangement uses TRBV4-1 and TRBJ2-3, with D tentatively TRBD1 (6 bases). Per germline, CDR1 MGHRA and CDR2 YSYEKL. V shed 5 bases and J shed 3 bases, with 12 bases lying between them. CDR3 length: 14 amino acids. In nucleotides, the CDR3 is TGCGCCAGCAGCGTTGACAGGTCTACAGATACGCAGTATTTT. It codes for CASSVDRSTDTQYF.

CDR3 coding DNA: TGTGCCAGCAGCTCCGGCCAGACAGGGGGGAAAGCCATTCAGTACTTC. The encoded protein is CASSSGQTGGKAIQYF. V and J are TRBV7-2 and TRBJ2-4, with 9 bases lining up with TRBD1. CDR1 SGHTA and CDR2 FQGNSA come from the germline V gene. Trimming removed 4 bases from V and 9 bases from J; junction bases left unmatched: 13. CDR3 size: 16 residues.

The gene calls are TRBV9 and TRBJ2-7, with D maybe TRBD2 (6 bases). V gave up 2 bases and J gave up 2 bases, with 11 bases separating them. The CDR3 covers 14 residues. Germline lookup yields CDR1 SGDLS and CDR2 YYNGEE. The CDR3 nucleotides read TGTGCCAGCAGCGTGGGGCCTAGCGCCTACGAGCAGTACTTC. Protein sequence: CASSVGPSAYEQYF.

J is TRBJ2-5 and V is TRBV5-4, with D maybe TRBD2 (6 bases). CDR1 and CDR2 from the germline V gene are SGHNT and YYREEE (reference sequence). Trimming took off 2 bases at V and 3 bases at J, with 14 bases between the two ends. The CDR3 is made up of 15 amino acids. The CDR3 region is CASSFSVTGEETQYF. CDR3 DNA: TGTGCCAGCAGCTTTTCCGTAACGGGAGAAGAGACCCAGTACTTC. Full variable domain (outside the CDR3, taken from reference TRBV5-4 and TRBJ2-5): ETGVTQSPTHLIKTRGQQVTLRCSSQSGHNTVSWYQQALGQGPQFIFQYYREEENGRGNFPPRFSGLQFPNYSSELNVNALELDDSALYLCASSFSVTGEETQYFGPGTRLLVL.

The chain combines TRBV6-6 with TRBJ1-2; perhaps TRBD1 as D (5 bases). The CDR3 contains 11 residues. Germline V lookup: CDR1 MNHNY, CDR2 SVGAGI (reference sequence). Trimming left V 6 bases short and J 12 bases short, with 14 bases between. The CDR3 bases are TGTGCCAGCAGCTACGGGGCCGAGAACACCTTC. Protein product: CASSYGAENTF.

V and J are TRBV4-3 and TRBJ2-7; a weak D match, TRBD2 (5 bases). The ends were cut back, 0 bases at V and 1 base at J, with 19 bases in the middle. The CDR3 consists of 18 residues. Germline values: CDR1 LGHNA, CDR2 YSLEER. As DNA, the CDR3 is TGCGCCAGCAGCCAAGACCCCGGTCGTGGGAGAGGGTCCTACGAGCAGTACTTC. Protein sequence: CASSQDPGRGRGSYEQYF.